This T cell receptor (beta chain) was retrieved from a study of T cells after yellow fever vaccination. Notes on the study in general: After the booster, 96% of CD4 and about nine tenths of CD8 primary-response clones were re-detected. Clonotypes appearing in both CD4 and CD8 compartments existed, and their share was small.

This clonotype was observed a handful of times. Its antigen is unknown. Germline CDR1 and CDR2: SGDLS and YYNGEE. The CDR3 extends over 14 amino acids. Trimming took off 6 bases at V and 7 bases at J, with 14 bases between the two ends. Production of TCR cDNA was by 5'RACE template switching, which also added a universal primer site and UMIs. TCRdb used MiXCR to reprocess the 5' RACE reads, holding one entry per CDR3 protein. The sample lists about 220,000 distinct CDR3 sequences, roughly 3% seen once, with 3.2% in the top ten. The chain employs TRBV9 and TRBJ1-6; a possible D gene is TRBD1 (6 bases). Material: CD4+ T cells sorted from PBMCs, obtained 10 days after the yellow fever booster vaccination. This TCR was recovered from a man younger than 35 who received the YFV17D yellow fever vaccine. In DNA, the CDR3 is TGTGCCAGCAATTCGGGGGCCGGGAATTCACCCCTCCACTTT. This encodes CASNSGAGNSPLHF.